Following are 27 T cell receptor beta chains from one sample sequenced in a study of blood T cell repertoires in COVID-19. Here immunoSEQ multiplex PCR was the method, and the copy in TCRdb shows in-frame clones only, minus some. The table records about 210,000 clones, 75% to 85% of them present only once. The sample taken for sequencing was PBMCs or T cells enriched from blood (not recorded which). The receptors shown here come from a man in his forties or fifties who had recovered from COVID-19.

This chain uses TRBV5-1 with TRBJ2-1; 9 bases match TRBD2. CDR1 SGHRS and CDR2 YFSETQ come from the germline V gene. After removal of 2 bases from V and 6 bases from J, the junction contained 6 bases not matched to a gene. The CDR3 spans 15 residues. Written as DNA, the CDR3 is TGCGCCAGCAGCTTCGTGTCTAGCGGGGTCAATGAGCAGTTCTTC. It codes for CASSFVSSGVNEQFF.

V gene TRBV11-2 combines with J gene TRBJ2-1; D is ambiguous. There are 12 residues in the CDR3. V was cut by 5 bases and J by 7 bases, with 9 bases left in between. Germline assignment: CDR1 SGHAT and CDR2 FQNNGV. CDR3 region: CASSRFSNEQFF. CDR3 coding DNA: TGTGCCAGCAGCCGGTTTTCGAATGAGCAGTTCTTC.

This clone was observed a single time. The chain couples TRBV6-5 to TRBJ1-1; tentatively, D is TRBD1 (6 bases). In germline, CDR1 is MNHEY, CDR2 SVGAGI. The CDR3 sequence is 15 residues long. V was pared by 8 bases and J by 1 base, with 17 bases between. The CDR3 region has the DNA TGTGCCAGCCACAAGGGGGAGGGGTGGAACACTGAAGCTTTCTTT. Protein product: CASHKGEGWNTEAFF.

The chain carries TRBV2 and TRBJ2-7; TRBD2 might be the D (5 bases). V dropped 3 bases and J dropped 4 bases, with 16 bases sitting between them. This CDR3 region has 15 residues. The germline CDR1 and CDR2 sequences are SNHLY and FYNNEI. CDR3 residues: CASSELGQREYEQYF. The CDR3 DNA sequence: TGTGCCAGCAGTGAGTTAGGGCAGAGGGAATACGAGCAGTACTTC.

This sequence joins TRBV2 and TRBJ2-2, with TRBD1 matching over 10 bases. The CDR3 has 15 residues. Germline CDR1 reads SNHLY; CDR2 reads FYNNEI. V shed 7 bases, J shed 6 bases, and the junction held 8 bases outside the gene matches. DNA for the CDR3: TGTGCCAGCAAGTCCGGGACAGGGGCGTCCGGGGAGCTGTTTTTT. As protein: CASKSGTGASGELFF.

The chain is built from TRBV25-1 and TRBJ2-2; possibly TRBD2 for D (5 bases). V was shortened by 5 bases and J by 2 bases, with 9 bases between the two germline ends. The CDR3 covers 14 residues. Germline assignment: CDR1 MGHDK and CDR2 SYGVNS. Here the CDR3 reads CASSSDFNTGELFF. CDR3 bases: TGTGCCAGCAGTTCGGACTTTAACACCGGGGAGCTGTTTTTT.

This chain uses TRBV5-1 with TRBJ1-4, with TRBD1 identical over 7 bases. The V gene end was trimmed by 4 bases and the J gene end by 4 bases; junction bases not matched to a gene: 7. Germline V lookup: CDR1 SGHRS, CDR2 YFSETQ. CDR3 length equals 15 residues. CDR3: CASSGGQTFNEKLFF. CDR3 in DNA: TGCGCCAGCAGCGGGGGACAGACTTTTAATGAAAAACTGTTTTTT.

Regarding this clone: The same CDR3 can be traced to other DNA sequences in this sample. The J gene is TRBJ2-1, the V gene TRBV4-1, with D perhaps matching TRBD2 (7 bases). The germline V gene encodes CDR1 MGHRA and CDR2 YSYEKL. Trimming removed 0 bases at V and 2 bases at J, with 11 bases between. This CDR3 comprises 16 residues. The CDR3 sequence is CASSQEGGRTYNEQFF. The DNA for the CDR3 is TGCGCCAGCAGCCAAGAGGGGGGGCGAACCTACAATGAGCAGTTCTTC.

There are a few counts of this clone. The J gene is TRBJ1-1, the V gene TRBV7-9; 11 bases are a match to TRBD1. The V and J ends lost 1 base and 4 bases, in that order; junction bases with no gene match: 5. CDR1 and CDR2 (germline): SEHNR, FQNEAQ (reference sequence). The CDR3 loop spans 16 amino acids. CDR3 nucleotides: TGTGCCAGCAGCTTAGGAGGGACAGGGGGATTCACTGAAGCTTTCTTT. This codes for CASSLGGTGGFTEAFF.

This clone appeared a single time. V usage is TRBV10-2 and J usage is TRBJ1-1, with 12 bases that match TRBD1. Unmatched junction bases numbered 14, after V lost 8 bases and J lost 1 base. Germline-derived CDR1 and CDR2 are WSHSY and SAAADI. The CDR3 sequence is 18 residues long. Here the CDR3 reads CASARWRGQGAGNTEAFF. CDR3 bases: TGCGCCAGCGCCCGATGGCGGGGACAGGGGGCAGGGAACACTGAAGCTTTCTTT.

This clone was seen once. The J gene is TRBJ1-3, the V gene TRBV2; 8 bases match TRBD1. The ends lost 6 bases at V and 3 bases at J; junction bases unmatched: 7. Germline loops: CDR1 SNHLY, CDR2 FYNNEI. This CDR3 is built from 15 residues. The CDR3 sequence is CASSDQGAYGNTIYF. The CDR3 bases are TGTGCCAGCAGCGATCAGGGGGCGTATGGAAACACCATATATTTT. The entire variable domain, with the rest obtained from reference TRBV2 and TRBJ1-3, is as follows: EPEVTQTPSHQVTQMGQEVILRCVPISNHLYFYWYRQILGQKVEFLVSFYNNEISEKSEIFDDQFSVERPDGSNFTLKIRSTKLEDSAMYFCASSDQGAYGNTIYFGEGSWLTVV.

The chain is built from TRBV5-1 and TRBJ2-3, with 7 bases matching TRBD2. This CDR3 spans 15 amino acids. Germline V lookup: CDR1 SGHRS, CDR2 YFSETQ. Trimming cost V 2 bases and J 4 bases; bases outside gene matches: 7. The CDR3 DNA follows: TGCGCCAGCAGCTTTGGCGGGGGTGGCTCAGATACGCAGTATTTT. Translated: CASSFGGGGSDTQYF.

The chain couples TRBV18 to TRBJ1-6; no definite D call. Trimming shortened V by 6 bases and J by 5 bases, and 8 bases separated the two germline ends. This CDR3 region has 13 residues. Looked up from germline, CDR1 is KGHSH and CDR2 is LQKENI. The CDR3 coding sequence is TGTGCCAGCTCTGCTGTAGATAATTCACCCCTCCACTTT. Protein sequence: CASSAVDNSPLHF.

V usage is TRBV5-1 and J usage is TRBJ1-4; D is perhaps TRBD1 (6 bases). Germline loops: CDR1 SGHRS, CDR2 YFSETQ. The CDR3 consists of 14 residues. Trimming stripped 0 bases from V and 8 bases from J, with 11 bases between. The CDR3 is CASSLDPGQEKLFF. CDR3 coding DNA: TGCGCCAGCAGCTTGGACCCGGGACAAGAAAAACTGTTTTTT.

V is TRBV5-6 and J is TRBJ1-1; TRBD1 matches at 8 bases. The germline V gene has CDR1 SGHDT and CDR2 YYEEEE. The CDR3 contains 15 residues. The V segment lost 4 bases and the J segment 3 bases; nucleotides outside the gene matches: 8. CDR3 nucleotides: TGTGCCAGCAGCCAGACGGGACAGGAACACACTGAAGCTTTCTTT. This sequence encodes CASSQTGQEHTEAFF.

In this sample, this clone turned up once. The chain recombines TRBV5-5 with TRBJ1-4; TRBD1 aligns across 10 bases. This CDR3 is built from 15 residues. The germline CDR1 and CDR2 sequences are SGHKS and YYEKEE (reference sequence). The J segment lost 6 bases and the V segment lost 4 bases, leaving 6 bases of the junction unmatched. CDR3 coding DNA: TGTGCCAGCAGCGGGGGACAGGGGATGGATGAAAAACTGTTTTTT. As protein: CASSGGQGMDEKLFF.

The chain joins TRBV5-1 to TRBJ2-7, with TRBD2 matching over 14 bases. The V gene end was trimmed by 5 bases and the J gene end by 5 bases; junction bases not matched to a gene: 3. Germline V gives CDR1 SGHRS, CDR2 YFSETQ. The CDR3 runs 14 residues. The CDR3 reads CASRWTSGRNEQYF. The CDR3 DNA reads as TGCGCCAGCAGATGGACTAGCGGGAGGAACGAGCAGTACTTC.

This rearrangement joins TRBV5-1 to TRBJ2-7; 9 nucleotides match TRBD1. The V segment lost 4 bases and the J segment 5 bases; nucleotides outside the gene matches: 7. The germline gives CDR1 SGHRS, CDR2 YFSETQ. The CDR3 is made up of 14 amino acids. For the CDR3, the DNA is TGCGCCAGCAGCCGGGGACAGGGTACCGACGAGCAGTACTTC. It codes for CASSRGQGTDEQYF.

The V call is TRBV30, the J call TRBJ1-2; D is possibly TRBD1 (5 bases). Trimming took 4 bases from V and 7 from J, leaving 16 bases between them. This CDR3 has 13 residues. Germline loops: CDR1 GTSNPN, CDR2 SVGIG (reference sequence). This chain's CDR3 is CAWNIRWGVGYTF. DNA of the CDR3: TGTGCCTGGAATATCAGGTGGGGGGTTGGCTACACCTTC.

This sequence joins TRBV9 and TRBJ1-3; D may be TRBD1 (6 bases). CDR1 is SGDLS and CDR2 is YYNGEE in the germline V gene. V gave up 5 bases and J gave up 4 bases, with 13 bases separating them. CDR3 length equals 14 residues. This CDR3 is CASSPTGNGNTIYF. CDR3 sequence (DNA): TGTGCCAGCAGTCCAACAGGGAACGGAAACACCATATATTTT.

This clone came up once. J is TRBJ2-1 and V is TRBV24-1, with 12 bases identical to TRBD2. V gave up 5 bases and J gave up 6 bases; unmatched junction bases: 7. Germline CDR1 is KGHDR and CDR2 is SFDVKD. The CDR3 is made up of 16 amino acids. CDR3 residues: CATSGTSGTGGNEQFF. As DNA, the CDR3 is TGTGCCACCAGTGGGACTAGCGGGACGGGGGGCAATGAGCAGTTCTTC.

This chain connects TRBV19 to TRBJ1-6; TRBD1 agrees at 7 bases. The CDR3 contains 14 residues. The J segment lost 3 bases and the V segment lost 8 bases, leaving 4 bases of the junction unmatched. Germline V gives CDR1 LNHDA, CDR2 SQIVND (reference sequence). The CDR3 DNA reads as TGTGCCAGTGGGAGACAGGGCTATAATTCACCCCTCCACTTT. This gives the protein CASGRQGYNSPLHF.

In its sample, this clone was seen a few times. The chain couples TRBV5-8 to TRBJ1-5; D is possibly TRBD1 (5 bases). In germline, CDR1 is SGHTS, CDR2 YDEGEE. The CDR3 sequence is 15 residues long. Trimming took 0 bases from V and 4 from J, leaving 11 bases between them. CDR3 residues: CASSLARTGNQPQHF. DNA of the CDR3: TGTGCCAGCAGCTTGGCAAGAACAGGAAATCAGCCCCAGCATTTT.

The CDR3 loop reads CASSSGVSSTTGELFF. The CDR3 DNA is TGCGCCAGCAGCTCGGGGGTTAGTTCGACCACCGGGGAGCTGTTTTTT. The rearrangement uses TRBV5-1 and TRBJ2-2; possibly TRBD2 for D (6 bases). CDR1 is SGHRS and CDR2 is YFSETQ in the germline V gene. V shed 3 bases and J shed 4 bases, with 16 bases lying between them. The CDR3 extends over 16 amino acids.

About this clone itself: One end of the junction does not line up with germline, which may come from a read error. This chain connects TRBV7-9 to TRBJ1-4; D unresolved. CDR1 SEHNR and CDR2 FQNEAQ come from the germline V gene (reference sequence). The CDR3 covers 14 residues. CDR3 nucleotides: TGTGCCAGCAGCTTACGGGTAACTAACGAAAAACTGTTTTTT. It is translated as CASSLRVTNEKLFF.

CDR3 nucleotides: TGTGCCAGCAGCCTCGGGGTTGGAGAGACCCAGTACTTC. Amino acid sequence: CASSLGVGETQYF. The chain uses TRBV3-1 (or the pseudogene TRBV3-2) and TRBJ2-5; D is perhaps TRBD2 (5 bases). Trimming shortened V by 4 bases and J by 4 bases, and 10 bases separated the two germline ends. Germline lookup yields CDR1 LGHDT and CDR2 YNNKEL (reference sequence). The CDR3 covers 13 residues.

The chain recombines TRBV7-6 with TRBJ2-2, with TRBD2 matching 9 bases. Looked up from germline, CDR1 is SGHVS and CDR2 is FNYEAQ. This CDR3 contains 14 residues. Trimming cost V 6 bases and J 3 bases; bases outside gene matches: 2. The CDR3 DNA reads TGTGCCAGCAGGGCGGGAGGGGACACCGGGGAGCTGTTTTTT. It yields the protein CASRAGGDTGELFF.